Presented here are 9 T cell receptor beta chains from one specimen sequenced in a study of CD8 T cells in ankylosing spondylitis. Notes on the study in general: Seemingly distinctive of ankylosing spondylitis blood was a TCR beta motif formed by eight highly homologous variants.

TCRdb redid the calling of the 5' RACE reads with MiXCR, one entry per CDR3 protein. The sample records around 140,000 distinct CDR3 sequences, 15% to 20% being singletons. These receptors' antigens are unknown. Source material: blood, either unsorted or a sorted T cell fraction (not recorded which). These receptors were taken from a male donor with ankylosing spondylitis.

By sample share, this clonotype is large. The chain has TRBV5-4 and TRBJ2-3; D is undetermined. The CDR3 covers 12 residues. Germline-derived CDR1 and CDR2 are SGHNT and YYREEE (reference sequence). With 4 bases removed from V and 2 bases from J, the gap between germline ends came to 5 bases. CDR3 DNA sequence: TGTGCCAGCAGCCCTAACACAGATACGCAGTATTTT. Protein sequence: CASSPNTDTQYF.

V gene TRBV2 combines with J gene TRBJ2-2; 9 nucleotides agree with TRBD2. CDR1 is SNHLY, CDR2 FYNNEI, per germline. The J segment lost 0 bases and the V segment lost 4 bases, leaving 9 bases of the junction unmatched. The CDR3 covers 18 residues. The CDR3 DNA reads as TGTGCCAGCAGTGTAATTGAGACTAGCGGAACGAACACCGGGGAGCTGTTTTTT. Its protein product is CASSVIETSGTNTGELFF.

The table lists this clonotype with a few counts. The chain couples TRBV12-3 or TRBV12-4 to TRBJ1-1; the D gene is possibly TRBD1 (5 bases). This CDR3 is 13 amino acids long. The V end was cut by 1 base, the J end by 4 bases, with 7 bases between. The CDR3 sequence: CASSLGGVTEAFF. CDR3 bases: TGTGCCAGCAGTTTAGGGGGGGTCACTGAAGCTTTCTTT.

Many counts were recorded for this clonotype. The chain uses TRBV7-9 and TRBJ2-3; D remains unclear. V was pared by 1 base and J by 0 bases, with 5 bases between. The CDR3 loop spans 14 amino acids. Germline loops: CDR1 SEHNR, CDR2 FQNEAQ (reference sequence). CDR3 protein: CASSLVWSTDTQYF. The CDR3 DNA reads TGTGCCAGCAGCTTAGTCTGGAGCACAGATACGCAGTATTTT. Full variable domain (outside the CDR3, taken from reference TRBV7-9 and TRBJ2-3): DTGVSQNPRHKITKRGQNVTFRCDPISEHNRLYWYRQTLGQGPEFLTYFQNEAQLEKSRLLSDRFSAERPKGSFSTLEIQRTEQGDSAMYLCASSLVWSTDTQYFGPGTRLTVL.

This clonotype was recorded a few times. The V gene is TRBV4-2, the J gene TRBJ2-1; D is ambiguous. V was trimmed by 1 base and J by 4 bases, leaving 8 bases between them. The germline V gene has CDR1 LGHNA and CDR2 YNFKEQ. This CDR3 is 14 amino acids long. The CDR3 sequence is CASSQGTLYNEQFF. CDR3 sequence (DNA): TGTGCCAGCAGCCAAGGCACTCTTTACAATGAGCAGTTCTTC.

J is TRBJ2-5 and V is TRBV7-6; D may be TRBD1 or TRBD2 (6 bases each). V lost 10 bases to trimming and J lost 1 base, with 13 bases between them. This CDR3 has 13 residues. Germline V gene data show CDR1 as SGHVS and CDR2 as FNYEAQ. Written as DNA, the CDR3 is TGTGCCATGCGGGAACAGGGCCAAGAGACCCAGTACTTC. Its protein is CAMREQGQETQYF. The full variable domain, with the rest looked up from reference TRBV7-6 and TRBJ2-5, is GAGVSQSPRYKVTKRGQDVALRCDPISGHVSLYWYRQALGQGPEFLTYFNYEAQQDKSGLPNDRFSAERPEGSISTLTIQRTEQRDSAMYRCAMREQGQETQYFGPGTRLLVL.

This clonotype was recorded a few times. V usage is TRBV15 and J usage is TRBJ1-2, with D unclear. The CDR3 covers 14 residues. From germline, CDR1 is LNHNV and CDR2 YYDKDF (reference sequence). V gave up 3 bases and J gave up 3 bases, with 11 bases separating them. The CDR3 nucleotides are TGTGCCACCAGCAGCTCCTACGGCTACTATGGCTACACCTTC. Its protein product is CATSSSYGYYGYTF.

This clonotype was seen ten or more times. V and J are TRBV15 and TRBJ2-2, with D possibly TRBD2 on 5 matching bases. Germline V gene data show CDR1 as LNHNV and CDR2 as YYDKDF (reference sequence). This CDR3 is 16 amino acids long. The germline V and J ends were trimmed by 1 base and 0 bases, with 9 bases remaining between them. The chain's CDR3 is CATSRGRGTNTGELFF. Written as DNA, the CDR3 is TGTGCCACCAGCAGAGGTCGAGGGACGAACACCGGGGAGCTGTTTTTT.

The genes are TRBV5-1 and TRBJ2-1; 9 bases match TRBD2. Germline trimming cut 0 bases from V and 4 bases from J; bases unmatched to any gene: 2. Germline CDR1 SGHRS, CDR2 YFSETQ. This CDR3 region has 15 residues. CDR3 DNA sequence: TGCGCCAGCAGCTTGGTTGCGGGAGGGTACAATGAGCAGTTCTTC. Amino acid sequence: CASSLVAGGYNEQFF.